This record looks at one TCR beta chain sequence and its context. This clonotype was observed a handful of times. Its antigen is still unknown. It has no much larger one-base neighbor in the sample; base qualities were not kept. Per the publication, the treatment or condition label means: live attenuated yellow fever vaccine strain. At each blood-draw timepoint, two biological replicates of bulk PBMCs were collected. A standard Ficoll-Paque protocol was used to isolate PBMCs from peripheral blood. TriZol was used to extract RNA from bulk PBMCs, from CD4 and CD8 fractions, and from dextramer-positive and dextramer-negative fractions. These data come from a study of T cells after yellow fever vaccination (dated by TCRdb to the late 2010s). Background for the entire study: The SMART-Seq v4 Ultra Low Input RNA kit was used to prepare libraries from fractions with low cell numbers. Bulk TCR alpha and beta repertoires were sequenced longitudinally to track T-cell clones before and after primary and booster YFV17D yellow fever vaccination. Two healthy male donors, one aged 18 to 29 and one aged 30 to 40 years, made up the cohort. Bulk PBMC replicates and cell subsets were isolated from blood drawn at multiple timepoints before and after both primary and secondary immunization.

Study-level results and caveats: Because only a couple of donors were included in the study, the extent to which the findings can be generalized is limited. After the booster, most clones that had expanded after primary vaccination were detected again (nearly 97% of CD4 and around nine tenths of CD8), suggesting broad maintenance of memory. Compared with the primary T-cell response, the secondary T-cell response was faster but weaker, reaching its peak on day 5 rather than on day 15. Computational filtering was required because FACS-sorted repertoires could contain abundant contaminating clonotypes from the bulk population. A small share of clonotypes occurred in both CD4 and CD8 compartments, likely arising from convergent recombination.

TCR cDNA was made using 5'RACE template switching, a step that added a universal primer site and unique molecular identifiers. Priming of cDNA synthesis was performed from both the TCR alpha and TCR beta constant segments. Libraries were amplified in two PCR steps, with sample barcodes and sequencing adapters added in the second step. Sequencing of libraries was done on Illumina HiSeq 2500 (2x100 bp) or NovaSeq (2x150 bp). Processing in the source paper ran as follows. MIGEC was used to demultiplex reads and collapse the reads into UMI consensus sequences, and MiXCR was used for V(D)J alignment. Clonotypes responding to the vaccine were identified with edgeR on replicate PBMC samples, with the criteria of FDR below 0.01 and a log2 fold change above 5 up to day 15. CD4 or CD8 identity was assigned to each bulk clonotype according to whether the clonotype was present at higher abundance in the sequenced CD4 repertoire or the sequenced CD8 repertoire. Clones were called with MiXCR by TCRdb after fastp trimmed the public reads at Q25, and only in-frame beta chains were retained. Rows merge per CDR3 protein into single entries with the most common DNA and genes. The V and J calls and clone size come from TCRdb's table, not from the authors' own analysis. For this sample there are hundreds of thousands of distinct CDR3 sequences; roughly an eighth appear just once. Jointly, the top ten make up more than 13% of the sample.

CDR1 MGHDK and CDR2 SYGVNS are derived from the germline V gene. Trimming removed 2 bases from V and 4 bases from J; the gene matches leave 7 bases unexplained. Including the terminal cysteine and phenylalanine, the CDR3 comprises 15 residues. Just CDR3 DNA is preserved here, 45 bases in frame from base 1. The sequenced sample was PBMCs, obtained on the day of the yellow fever booster vaccination. This sequence originates from a man in his thirties or forties who received the YFV17D yellow fever vaccine. The sequence is built from TRBV25-1 and TRBJ2-7; TRBD2 lines up with 8 middle nucleotides. The DNA is TGTGCCAGCAGTGAAGCTAGCGGGTACGCGTACGAGCAGTACTTC. Its translation is CASSEASGYAYEQYF.